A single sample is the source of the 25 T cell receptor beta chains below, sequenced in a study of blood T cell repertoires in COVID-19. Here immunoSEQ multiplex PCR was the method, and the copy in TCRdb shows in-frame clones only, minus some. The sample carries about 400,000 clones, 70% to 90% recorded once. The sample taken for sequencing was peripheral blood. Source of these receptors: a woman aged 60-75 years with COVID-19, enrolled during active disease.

CDR3 loop: CASSVATGGAKNIQYF. CDR3 nucleotides: TGTGCCAGCAGCGTAGCTACGGGAGGCGCCAAAAACATTCAGTACTTC. The chain couples TRBV9 to TRBJ2-4; TRBD2 aligns across 7 bases. The V gene's germline CDR1 is SGDLS and CDR2 YYNGEE. This CDR3 is built from 16 residues. Trimming took 0 bases from V and 1 from J; bases not matched to a gene: 4.

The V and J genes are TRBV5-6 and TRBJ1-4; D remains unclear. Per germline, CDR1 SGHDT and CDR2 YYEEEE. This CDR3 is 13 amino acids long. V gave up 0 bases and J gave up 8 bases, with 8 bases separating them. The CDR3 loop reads CASSLAGEEKLFF. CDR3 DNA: TGTGCCAGCAGCTTGGCGGGTGAGGAAAAACTGTTTTTT.

The CDR3 DNA is TGTGCCAGCAGCCCAGGCGGGCGGGGGCAAGAGACCCAGTACTTC. It is translated as CASSPGGRGQETQYF. The V and J genes are TRBV11-3 and TRBJ2-5; TRBD2 matches 7 bases. V lost 5 bases, J lost 2 bases, and 8 bases stayed unmatched. The CDR3 contains 15 residues. CDR1 SGHNT and CDR2 YENEEA come from the germline V gene.

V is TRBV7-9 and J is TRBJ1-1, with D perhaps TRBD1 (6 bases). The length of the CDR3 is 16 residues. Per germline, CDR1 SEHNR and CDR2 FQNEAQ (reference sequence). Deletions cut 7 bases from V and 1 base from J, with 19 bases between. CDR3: CASTLAGGGGNTEAFF. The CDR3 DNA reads TGTGCCAGCACTCTAGCCGGCGGGGGCGGGAACACTGAAGCTTTCTTT.

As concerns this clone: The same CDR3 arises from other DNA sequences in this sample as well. For the CDR3, the DNA is TGTGCCAGCAGTCCGGGACAGGGCTATGGCTACACCTTC. It translates to CASSPGQGYGYTF. The chain couples TRBV12-3 or TRBV12-4 to TRBJ1-2; 9 nucleotides agree with TRBD1. The ends lost 5 bases at V and 4 bases at J; junction bases unmatched: 2. The CDR3 runs to 13 residues.

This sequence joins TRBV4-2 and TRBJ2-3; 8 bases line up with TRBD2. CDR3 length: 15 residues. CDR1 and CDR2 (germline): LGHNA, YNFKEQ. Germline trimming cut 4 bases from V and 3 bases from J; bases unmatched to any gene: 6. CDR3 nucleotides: TGTGCCAGCAGCCCGGGGGGGGGAAGTACAGATACGCAGTATTTT. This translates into CASSPGGGSTDTQYF.

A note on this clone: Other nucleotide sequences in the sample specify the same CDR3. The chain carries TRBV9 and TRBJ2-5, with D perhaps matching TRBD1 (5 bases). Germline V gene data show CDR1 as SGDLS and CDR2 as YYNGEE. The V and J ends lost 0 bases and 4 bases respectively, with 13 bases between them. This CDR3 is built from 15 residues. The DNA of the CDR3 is TGTGCCAGCAGCGTAGGAGATAGGGGTAGAGAGACCCAGTACTTC. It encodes CASSVGDRGRETQYF.

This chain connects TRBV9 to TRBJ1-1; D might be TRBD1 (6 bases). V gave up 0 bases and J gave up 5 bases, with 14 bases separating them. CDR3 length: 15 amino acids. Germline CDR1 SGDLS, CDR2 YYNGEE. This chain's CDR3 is CASSVGAGALTEAFF. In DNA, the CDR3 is TGTGCCAGCAGCGTAGGTGCAGGGGCGTTAACTGAAGCTTTCTTT.

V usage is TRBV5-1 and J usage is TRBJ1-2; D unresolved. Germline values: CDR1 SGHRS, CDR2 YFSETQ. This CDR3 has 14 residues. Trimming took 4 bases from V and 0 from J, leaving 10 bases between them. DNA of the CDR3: TGCGCCAGCAGCACTGGCGGCTCTAACTATGGCTACACCTTC. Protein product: CASSTGGSNYGYTF.

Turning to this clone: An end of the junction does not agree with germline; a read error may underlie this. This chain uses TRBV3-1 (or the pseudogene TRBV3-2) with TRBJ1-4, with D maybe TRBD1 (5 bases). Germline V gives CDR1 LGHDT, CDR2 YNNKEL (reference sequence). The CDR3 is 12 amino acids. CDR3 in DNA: TGTGCCAGCAGCCTTGAGGGGAGGACACTCATTTTT. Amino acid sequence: CASSLEGRTLIF.

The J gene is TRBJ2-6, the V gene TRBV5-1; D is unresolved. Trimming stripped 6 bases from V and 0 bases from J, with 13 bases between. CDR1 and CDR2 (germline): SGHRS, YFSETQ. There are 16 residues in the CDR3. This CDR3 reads CASNRDLVSGANVLTF. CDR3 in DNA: TGCGCCAGCAATAGAGACCTAGTCTCTGGGGCCAACGTCCTGACTTTC.

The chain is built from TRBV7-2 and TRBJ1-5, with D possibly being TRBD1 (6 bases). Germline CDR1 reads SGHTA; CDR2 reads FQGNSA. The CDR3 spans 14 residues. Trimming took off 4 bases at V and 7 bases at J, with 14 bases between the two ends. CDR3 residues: CASSSRGGGQPQHF. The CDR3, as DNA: TGTGCCAGCAGCTCTAGGGGGGGCGGGCAGCCCCAGCATTTT.

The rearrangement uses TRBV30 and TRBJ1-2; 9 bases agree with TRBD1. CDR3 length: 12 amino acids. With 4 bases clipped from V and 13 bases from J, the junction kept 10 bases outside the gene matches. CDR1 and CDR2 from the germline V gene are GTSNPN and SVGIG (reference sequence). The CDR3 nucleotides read TGTGCCTGGAAAAGGGACAGGGAGGTTCCCACCTTC. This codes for CAWKRDREVPTF. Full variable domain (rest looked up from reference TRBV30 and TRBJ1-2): SQTIHQWPATLVQPVGSPLSLECTVEGTSNPNLYWYRQAAGRGLQLLFYSVGIGQISSEVPQNLSASRPQDRQFILSSKKLLLSDSGFYLCAWKRDREVPTFGSGTRLTVV.

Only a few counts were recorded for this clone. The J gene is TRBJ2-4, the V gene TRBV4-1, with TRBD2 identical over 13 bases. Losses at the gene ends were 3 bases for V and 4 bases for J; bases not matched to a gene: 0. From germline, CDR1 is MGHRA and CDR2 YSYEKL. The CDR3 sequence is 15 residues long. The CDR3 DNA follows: TGCGCCAGCAGCCAGGGACTAGCGGGAAAAAACATTCAGTACTTC. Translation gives CASSQGLAGKNIQYF.

CDR3 sequence (DNA): TGCGCCAGCAGCCCCGTCCAGGGGGAGACCCAGTACTTC. As protein: CASSPVQGETQYF. V is TRBV5-1 and J is TRBJ2-5; D is perhaps TRBD1 (6 bases). The CDR3 extends over 13 amino acids. The germline CDR1 and CDR2 sequences are SGHRS and YFSETQ. V lost 4 bases, J lost 5 bases, and 12 bases lay in between.

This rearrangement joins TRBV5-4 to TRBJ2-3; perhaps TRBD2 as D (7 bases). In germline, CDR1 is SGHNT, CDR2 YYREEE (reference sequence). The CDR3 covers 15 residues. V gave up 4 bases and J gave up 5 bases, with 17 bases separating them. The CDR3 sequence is CASSGRGGAGDTQYF. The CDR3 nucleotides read TGTGCCAGCAGCGGAAGGGGGGGCGCGGGAGATACGCAGTATTTT.

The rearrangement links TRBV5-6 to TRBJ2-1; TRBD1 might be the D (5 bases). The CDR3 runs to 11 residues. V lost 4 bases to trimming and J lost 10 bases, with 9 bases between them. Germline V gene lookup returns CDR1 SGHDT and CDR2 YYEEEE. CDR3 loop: CASSPGNEQFF. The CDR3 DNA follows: TGTGCCAGCAGCCCAGGGAACGAGCAGTTCTTC.

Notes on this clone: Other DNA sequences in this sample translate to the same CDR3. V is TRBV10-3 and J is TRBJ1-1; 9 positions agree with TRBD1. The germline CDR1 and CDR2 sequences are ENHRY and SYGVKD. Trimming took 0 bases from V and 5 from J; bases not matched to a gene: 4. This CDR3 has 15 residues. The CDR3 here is CAISESTGGWTEAFF. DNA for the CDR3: TGTGCCATCAGTGAGTCGACAGGGGGATGGACTGAAGCTTTCTTT.

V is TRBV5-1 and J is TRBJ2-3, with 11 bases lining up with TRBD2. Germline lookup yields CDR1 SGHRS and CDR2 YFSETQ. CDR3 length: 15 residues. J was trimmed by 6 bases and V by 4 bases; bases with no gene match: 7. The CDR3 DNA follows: TGCGCCAGCAGCAGTACTAGCGGGGGCGGGGATACGCAGTATTTT. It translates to CASSSTSGGGDTQYF.

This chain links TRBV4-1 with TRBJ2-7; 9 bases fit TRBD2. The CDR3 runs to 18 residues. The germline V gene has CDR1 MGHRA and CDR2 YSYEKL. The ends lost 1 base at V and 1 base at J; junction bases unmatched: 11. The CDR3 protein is CASSQGSSGEYKSYEQYF. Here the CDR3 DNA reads TGCGCCAGCAGCCAAGGGTCTAGCGGGGAGTATAAGTCCTACGAGCAGTACTTC.

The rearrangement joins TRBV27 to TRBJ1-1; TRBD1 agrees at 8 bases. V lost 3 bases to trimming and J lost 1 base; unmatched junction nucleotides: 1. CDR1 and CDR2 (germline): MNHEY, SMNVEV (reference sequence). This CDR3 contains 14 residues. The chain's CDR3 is CASSFRGQNTEAFF. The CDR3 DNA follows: TGTGCCAGCAGTTTCAGGGGGCAGAACACTGAAGCTTTCTTT.

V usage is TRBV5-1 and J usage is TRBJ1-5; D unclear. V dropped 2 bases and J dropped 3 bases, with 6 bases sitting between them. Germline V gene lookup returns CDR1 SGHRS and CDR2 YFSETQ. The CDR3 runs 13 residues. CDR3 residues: CASSFWPNQPQHF. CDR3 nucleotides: TGCGCCAGCAGCTTCTGGCCCAATCAGCCCCAGCATTTT.

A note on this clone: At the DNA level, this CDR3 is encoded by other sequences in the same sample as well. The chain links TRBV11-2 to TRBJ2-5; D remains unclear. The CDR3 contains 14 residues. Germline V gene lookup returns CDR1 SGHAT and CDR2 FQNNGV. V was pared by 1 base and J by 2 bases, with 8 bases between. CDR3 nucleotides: TGTGCCAGCAGCTTAGGCACGGTTCAAGAGACCCAGTACTTC. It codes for CASSLGTVQETQYF.

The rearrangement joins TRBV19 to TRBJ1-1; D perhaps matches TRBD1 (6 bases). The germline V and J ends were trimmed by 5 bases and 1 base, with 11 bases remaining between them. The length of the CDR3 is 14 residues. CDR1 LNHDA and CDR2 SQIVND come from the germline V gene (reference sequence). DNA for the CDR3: TGTGCCAGTAGTTCTGACAGGCAGAACACTGAAGCTTTCTTT. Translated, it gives CASSSDRQNTEAFF.

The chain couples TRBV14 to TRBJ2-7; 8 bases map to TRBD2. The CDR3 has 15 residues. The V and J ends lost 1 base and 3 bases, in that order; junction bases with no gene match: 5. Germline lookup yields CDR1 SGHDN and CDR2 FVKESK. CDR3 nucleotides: TGTGCCAGCAGCCAAGCGGGACTAGGCTACTACGAGCAGTACTTC. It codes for CASSQAGLGYYEQYF.